This T cell receptor (beta chain) is from a study of cytomegalovirus exposure and HLA in healthy donors. The sample holds a few counts of this clone. Its cognate antigen is unknown. CDR3 size: 15 residues. Germline trimming cut 3 bases from V and 2 bases from J; bases unmatched to any gene: 2. CDR1 and CDR2 from the germline V gene are SGDLS and YYNGEE. The PCR used 60 Vbeta and 13 Jbeta primers. The assay was immunoSEQ multiplex PCR, and TCRdb's table has in-frame clones only and misses some. The sample lists about 120,000 clones, approximately 78% occurring once. Notes on the study in general: In vitro work confirmed that three CMV-associated chains recognize CMV antigens. What was likely a sequencing artifact was a cluster of highly shared sequence variants. Reportedly, TCR beta sequences accurately predicted HLA-A and HLA-B alleles in most subjects.

The TCR originated in a man aged 30 to 45 in good health and CMV-seropositive. V and J are TRBV9 and TRBJ2-7; TRBD2 matches at 13 bases. The sample taken for sequencing was PBMCs. CDR3: CASSGGLAGTYEQYF. The CDR3 nucleotides read TGTGCCAGCAGCGGGGGACTAGCGGGGACCTACGAGCAGTACTTC.